The clone carrying this T cell receptor (beta chain) has ten or more counts. This CDR3 region has 12 residues. Germline trimming cut 5 bases from V and 4 bases from J; bases unmatched to any gene: 0. From 300 to 450 ng of RNA, a library with molecular barcoded alpha/delta and beta/gamma adaptors was made. TCRdb analysed the reads with MiXCR anew, one entry per CDR3 protein. Of tens of thousands of distinct CDR3 sequences in the sample, roughly 21% were seen once. This entry comes from a study of read filtering for tumor transcriptome and immune sequencing. Sample: a population of CD138-negative cells sorted from bone marrow. This receptor was taken from a donor at least 40 years old with multiple myeloma. The chain couples TRBV12-3 or TRBV12-4 to TRBJ2-5, with TRBD2 identical over 8 bases. The CDR3 is CASSSGGETQYF. DNA for the CDR3: TGTGCCAGCAGTAGCGGGGGAGAGACCCAGTACTTC.